This TCR beta chain was identified during a study of cytomegalovirus exposure and HLA in healthy donors (dated by TCRdb to about 2017). About the investigation overall: An earlier analysis of some 600 of the donors reported around 280 Gb of sequence data and around 120 million unique TCR beta sequences obtained from about 180 million T cells. The later analysis used no new phenotypic data to find candidate immune exposures, relying instead on TCR beta sequences and their occurrence across donors. A later genetic analysis used genome-wide SNP genotypes for about 60% of the roughly 700 donors, treating that subset as a discovery cohort. The study profiled the T cell repertoires of 666 subjects by immunosequencing and related them to cytomegalovirus serostatus. All discovery cohort repertoires had been generated using a single sequencing platform. A separate validation cohort of approximately 130 different subjects was used in addition to the approximately 640-subject first cohort. An earlier analysis of some 500 of the donors used high-throughput TCR beta sequencing to judge whether each TCR beta V gene segment behaved as functional or pseudogenic. An early release covering roughly 640 HLA-typed donors comprised 250 to 350 gigabases of sequencing data and around 85 million unique TCR sequences. Both class I and class II loci were covered by HLA typing, at four-digit resolution. In a later analysis, previously published TCR beta repertoires from 550 to 750 donors were re-analyzed and high-resolution HLA genotyping was added so that TCR occurrence patterns could be studied. Four or five DR-DQ haplotypes were handled as single units for association and clustering, since linkage in the cohort was strong. The study was designed to test whether signatures of past pathogen exposure could be identified by cataloging public T cell receptors. On average, 235,054 unique TCR beta nucleotide sequences were sequenced per donor among about 400 genotyped donors of the cohort, with roughly 18% of those sequences being non-productive. Donor age, sex, ethnicity and CMV serostatus were collected together with the repertoire data. Of the roughly 430 genotyped donors, roughly 85% fell in the genetic ancestry cluster associated with self-reported Caucasian donors. The number of donors typed differed by locus, with roughly 620-630 for A, B, C, DRB1 and DQB1, about 500 for DQA1, 600 to 610 for DPA1, and 450 to 480 for DPB1. To predict cytomegalovirus infection status, the study combined high-throughput TCR immunosequencing, statistical association of individual TCRs with disease status, and machine learning.

A distance of 8 bases separates the germline ends of V and J, which lose 2 bases and 1 base respectively. According to the germline V gene (reference sequence), CDR1 reads SEHNR and CDR2 reads FQNEAQ. The CDR3, from cysteine to phenylalanine, totals 14 residues. The sequence is cut down to CDR3 DNA, 42 bases in frame from base 1. Library generation was performed with the immunoSEQ multiplex PCR assay. A mixture of 60 forward primers for TCR Vbeta segments and 13 reverse primers for TCR Jbeta segments was used in the multiplex PCR. Amplification of the CDR3 region of rearranged TCR beta genes was performed with a multiplex PCR assay on genomic DNA. Amplified TCR beta libraries were sequenced as 87-base-pair reads on the Illumina HiSeq System. Per the authors' processing: Across the 670 or so repertoires, a later analysis counted 80 million or so unique TCR beta chains, roughly 11 million of which were shared by at least two donors. A nearest-neighbor algorithm error-corrected the raw reads and collapsed the reads into unique sequences, merging closely related sequences to remove PCR and sequencing errors. V, D and J gene segments were assigned by aligning CDR3 sequences to IMGT reference sequences. For a sequence to be retained, a match of at least six nucleotides was required to both a V gene segment and a J gene segment. Rearrangements were called productive when the CDR3 lacked stop codons and stayed in frame with V and J; all others were non-productive. Following IMGT convention, CDR3 was defined as the stretch from the second conserved V-encoded cysteine up to the conserved J-encoded phenylalanine. The earlier analysis of approximately 500 of the donors excluded sequences that lacked an unambiguous match to a single V gene segment. In an earlier analysis of several hundred of the donors, V segments were called functional above 56.7% productive rearrangements and were called segregating when the between-donor standard deviation exceeded 5%. A statistical classification framework was built to diagnose cytomegalovirus status from the catalog of TCR beta chain sequences. V and J gene assignment, in a later analysis, came from comparing TCR nucleotide sequences with IMGT/GENE-DB human TR gene sequences. The TCRdist pipeline was used in a later analysis to assign CDR3 sequences and most-parsimonious VDJ recombination scenarios. In a later analysis, each TCR beta chain was defined by its CDR3 amino acid sequence together with its V-gene family, and reads without a unique V-gene family were excluded. In a later analysis, nearly 600 highly shared, low-generation-probability nucleotide sequences were removed to address suspected cross-contamination and a sequencing artifact. In a later analysis, a clonal expansion index for each public chain was calculated from normalized within-repertoire ranks of inferred template counts. A later analysis computed generation probabilities with a VDJ recombination model fitted to out-of-frame rearrangements, and checked the results against IGoR. A later analysis scored TCR-TCR, TCR-HLA and TCR-CMV co-occurrence with hypergeometric tests, applying a repertoire-size bias correction to TCR pairs. False discovery rates were estimated in a later analysis by permuting HLA or CMV assignments 20 times. In a later analysis, co-occurring TCRs were grouped using DBSCAN, with TCRdist sequence similarity added in when clustering inside HLA-allele-positive subsets. For co-occurrence clustering, repertoires with fewer than 30,000 or more than 120,000 public chains were excluded, along with roughly 5 repertoires with anomalous nucleotide sharing. TCRdb took over this immuneACCESS table, retaining in-frame rearrangements with V and J assigned. Such tables are incomplete; in checked studies, under half of the missing clones stem from an unresolved V gene, and the remainder is unexplained. V, J and clone size reflect that table, while D and trimming were determined from the DNA. The table for this sample lists roughly 4,500 clones; over 70% of them were counted only once. Less than 7.5% of the sample comes from the top ten.

The cohort was made up of roughly 670 healthy bone marrow donors. All cohort members were sampled while nominally healthy, although unrecorded immune exposures were likely present. The donor tested CMV seropositive and was one of the 289 seropositive cohort members. Each donor provided a peripheral blood sample, and peripheral blood mononuclear cells were used for TCR beta sequencing. Genomic DNA was extracted from the blood cell samples with the Qiagen DNeasy Blood Extraction Kit. Concerning this clone itself: The target of this receptor is not known. Per-base quality was not reported, and no clone a single base away is much larger than it.

Results and caveats for the whole study, not just this receptor: Linkage disequilibrium might explain the correlated functional status among segregating V segments, but an unknown experimental factor could not be ruled out. A further reported finding was that TCR beta sequences accurately predicted the HLA-A and HLA-B alleles for most subjects in the first cohort. The classifier was reported to diagnose cytomegalovirus status with high specificity and sensitivity in both the original cohort and the validation cohort. A later genetic analysis reported fewer N-insertions in productive TCRs among donors in an Asian-associated ancestry cluster than the approximately 670-donor mean. The study gave a list of some 150 TCR beta chains associated with cytomegalovirus. In vitro tests confirmed that three of the cytomegalovirus-associated TCR beta chains recognize cytomegalovirus antigens. Assigning TCR associations to individual alleles was difficult when HLA alleles, especially DR and DQ, strongly co-occurred. Most TCR sequences were seen in very few donors, while some public TCRs were found in many individuals. In a later analysis, more than 15,000 TCR beta sequences were associated with specific HLA alleles at a false discovery rate of 0.05. Some IMGT-functional V segments, including TRBV6-2 and TRBV6-3, could not be distinguished by the 87-base-pair reads and were therefore excluded. Several of the top co-occurrence clusters appeared to be linked to parvovirus B19, influenza, CMV and Epstein-Barr virus, according to a later analysis. Because counts were too low, roughly 17 rarely observed V segments, including chromosome 9 orphons, were left out of the earlier analysis of approximately 500 of the donors. Sequencing depth was assumed to be roughly uniform across donors in the presence/absence analyses, though that assumption may not hold. It was suggested by the authors that the approach could potentially be generalized to other disease states and immunological phenotypes. According to a later analysis, most CMV-associated TCR beta chains appeared to be HLA-restricted, and the HLA associations seemed to be driven largely by CMV exposure. A cluster of highly shared sequence variants was judged likely to represent a technical artifact of the sequencing pipeline. Only TCR beta chains were sequenced in this cohort, and the absence of alpha or paired-chain data limited detectable features. A later analysis found that TCR association rates varied across HLA loci, with DRB1 alleles showing the most associated TCRs and HLA-C alleles the fewest. Because HLA typing was unavailable for some donors at each locus, only the typed subset was used in association tests. An earlier analysis of approximately 500 of the donors showed that most TCR beta V segments appeared in productive rearrangements either about 87% or about 30% of the time, which broadly matched IMGT annotations. CMV serostatus was the only immune exposure information available for the cohort. Compared with equally common non-associated chains, HLA-associated TCR beta chains in a later analysis were more clonally expanded and had lower generation probabilities. An association between a missense DCLRE1C variant and V-gene and J-gene trimming of TCR beta chains was found in a later genetic analysis and replicated in an independent cohort.

Sequenced sample: PBMCs. The sequence was obtained from a middle-aged woman in good health and CMV-seropositive. The chain employs TRBV7-9 and TRBJ1-2; the D region possibly corresponds to TRBD1 (5 bases align). CDR3 reads: CASSLWGSNYGYTF. The DNA sequence reads TGTGCCAGCAGCTTATGGGGCAGTAACTATGGCTACACCTTC.